This TCR beta chain was captured in a study of shared clonotypes between healthy human individuals (dated by TCRdb to 2020 to 2022). Describing the broader study: Three men and two women, aged 18 to 49 years, made up the cohort. Per donor, three plates each were used for CD4 naive and CD4 memory, two for CD8 naive, and one for CD8 memory. To estimate repertoire size and how much clonotypes are shared between individuals, the study performed deep sequencing of blood TCR repertoires from roughly five healthy adults. To increase sequencing depth and limit assay-specific biases, TCR repertoire library preparation and sequencing were carried out by different laboratories using diverse techniques. Each donor's leukapheresis produced roughly between about 0.85 and 10 billion PBMCs. The paper's findings and limits, for the study overall: Compared with non-shared clonotypes, the clonotypes found in all four sorted-subset donors had higher generation probabilities. The genetic and exposure-history diversity represented was limited by the small number of donors. Even with the large sequencing depth, rarefaction of the sorted-subset datasets indicated that sequencing was incomplete. Sharing across a few donors was observed for about 4.8% of naive CD4, about 3.2% of naive CD8, 2% to 2.5% of memory CD4, and 0.4% of memory CD8 clonotypes. Naive subsets generally had larger estimated clonotype richness than memory subsets did. Based on pairwise subsampling, the degree of clonotype sharing among donors was expected to be affected by sequencing depth. Sampling was restricted to blood, and TCR repertoires in tissues likely differ from the TCR repertoires found in blood.

As regards this clone: The clone's antigen remains unknown. One base away there is no much larger clone; base qualities are not given. Other DNA sequences in the sample encode the same CDR3.

Sequences SGHAT (CDR1) and FQNNGV (CDR2) are obtained from the germline V gene. Counted from cysteine to phenylalanine, this CDR3 has 13 amino acids. Only the CDR3 region is kept as DNA, spanning 39 bases read in frame from base 1. Relative to germline, V is missing 6 bases and J is missing 7 bases, with 8 bases of the junction outside any gene match. CD8 naive samples were obtained by positive selection for CCR7 among CD45RO-negative cells, yielding a CD45RA+CCR7+ population from which TemRA cells were excluded. The donors were healthy, HIV-negative adults with no recently reported acute infections or vaccinations. All donors were Caucasian adults living in Nashville, Tennessee, USA. Blood was collected by leukapheresis, and PBMCs were isolated by Ficoll-Histopaque density gradient centrifugation and then cryopreserved in liquid nitrogen vapor phase. Analytical flow cytometry was used to check the purity and quantity of every magnetically sorted T cell population. Genomic DNA was isolated from every sorted fraction and measured by UV absorbance on a Nanodrop 2000c.

TCR CDR3 regions were amplified from genomic DNA by multiplex PCR using the deep immunoSEQ assay. Extracted genomic DNA from each cell subset was distributed evenly across all wells of several immunoSEQ 96-well plates, and each plate was treated as a replicate. Each replicate PCR for sorted subsets received roughly 0.2 ug genomic DNA, equal to tens of thousands of T cell genomes. The purified libraries were quantified using a Qubit 3.0 fluorometer, sized with a Bioanalyzer 2100, and then quantified again using the KAPA Library Quantification kit. Every immunoSEQ 96-well plate was sequenced on a dedicated single-read 150-cycle Illumina NextSeq 550 flow cell. The original pipeline was this. Because only junctional sequences without quality scores were contained in the immunoSEQ output, filtering matching that applied to full-length reads could not be performed. To assign V/J genes and CDR3, sequences were annotated against IMGT germline references using PyIR, a Python wrapper for IgBLAST v1.9. Reads were filtered out if the reads had weak V/J assignments (E-value above 1e-6), no CDR3, stop codons, out-of-frame junctions, or ambiguous translated residues. V3J clonotypes were defined as sequences sharing an identical inferred V gene, J gene, and CDR3 amino acid sequence. To compute the percentage overlap between repertoires, the number of shared unique clonotypes was divided by the size of the smaller repertoire. Richness of each repertoire was evaluated using RTK rarefaction, the Chao1 estimator, and Recon v2.1 estimates of unobserved clonotypes. Generation probabilities were computed with OLGA for all TCRbeta clonotypes obtained by the gDNA method from a handful of donors. As stored in TCRdb, this immuneACCESS dataset retains in-frame rearrangements with V and J assigned. A fraction of the clones does not appear; measured against another copy, unresolved V genes explain less than half of the discrepancy, and the remainder lacks a known reason. The V and J calls and clone size come from that table; D and trimming were worked out from the DNA. In this sample the table shows 2 million or so clones, about 95% of which occur a single time. The ten top clones hold approximately 1.2% of the sample.

Input material: naive CD8+ T cells sorted from blood. The cell subset or site tag for this specimen amounts to: CD45RA+CCR7+. The chain links TRBV11-2 with TRBJ2-7; 8 central nucleotides agree with TRBD1. The clonotype was recovered from a man between 18 and 29 years old in good health. DNA sequence: TGTGCCAGCAGAGCCGGGACAGGAGGGGAGCAGTACTTC. Translation gives CASRAGTGGEQYF.